This T cell receptor (beta chain) was profiled in a study of beta chain features in type 1 diabetes. This clone came up a few times. Isolated RNA was reverse transcribed in full, so expressed TCRB transcripts were sequenced. This table comes from immunoSEQ multiplex PCR, and its TCRdb copy is limited to in-frame clones, with some not included. The sample lists some 410,000 clones, 10% to 12% seen once, with 0.046% in the top ten. The specimen sequenced was naive CD4+ T cells from blood. This clonotype was obtained from a woman between 18 and 30 years old in good health.

The DNA for the CDR3 is TGTGCCAGCACCTCCACCTGGGGAGAGGGGAACACTGAAGCTTTCTTT. Translation: CASTSTWGEGNTEAFF. This chain joins TRBV7-9 and TRBJ1-1, with unresolved D. The V end lost 7 bases, the J end lost 1 base, and 19 bases lay between the germline ends. The CDR3 sequence is 16 residues long. Germline V lookup: CDR1 SEHNR, CDR2 FQNEAQ (reference sequence).